These 26 T cell receptor beta chains were sequenced from one sample in a study of cytomegalovirus exposure and HLA in healthy donors. Use of 60 Vbeta and 13 Jbeta primers characterized the PCR. Measured with immunoSEQ multiplex PCR; TCRdb has only the in-frame clones, and not every one. The data contain about 150,000 clones, 65% to 80% of them singletons. Sequenced material: PBMCs. The receptors shown here come from a man aged 25-45 years in good health and CMV-seronegative.

This sequence joins TRBV28 and TRBJ2-5; tentative D call: TRBD1 (6 bases). CDR3 length: 13 residues. The V gene's germline CDR1 is MDHEN and CDR2 SYDVKM. The V end lost 6 bases, the J end lost 6 bases, and 14 bases lay between the germline ends. The CDR3: CASSSQGVQTQYF. CDR3 bases: TGTGCCAGCAGCTCACAGGGAGTACAGACCCAGTACTTC.

This rearrangement joins TRBV7-2 to TRBJ1-1; possible D gene TRBD1, 5 bases. Trimming left V 1 base short and J 11 bases short, with 23 bases between. CDR1 is SGHTA and CDR2 is FQGNSA in the germline V gene. The CDR3 extends over 16 amino acids. CDR3 DNA: TGTGCCAGCAGCTTAGAACCCGGGGGGGACCTAAAGGAGGCTTTCTTT. This encodes CASSLEPGGDLKEAFF.

The chain joins TRBV2 to TRBJ2-3; maybe TRBD1 (8 bases). The V gene's germline CDR1 is SNHLY and CDR2 FYNNEI. This CDR3 region has 14 residues. V gave up 10 bases and J gave up 3 bases, with 17 bases separating them. The CDR3 DNA reads as TGTGCCACCCGGACAGGGACTACTACAGATACGCAGTATTTT. This codes for CATRTGTTTDTQYF.

Turning to this clone: One end of the junction does not line up with germline, which may come from a read error. The chain couples TRBV28 to TRBJ2-4; TRBD1 agrees at 9 bases. The CDR3 has 17 amino acids. Germline CDR1 MDHEN, CDR2 SYDVKM. The CDR3 loop is CASSPPDRGIAKNSQYF. Here the CDR3 DNA reads TGTGCCAGCAGTCCCCCGGACAGGGGAATAGCCAAAAACAGTCAGTACTTC.

This chain connects TRBV7-8 to TRBJ2-2, with 8 bases identical to TRBD2. The trim removed 4 bases at V and 2 bases at J, leaving 3 bases unmatched. The CDR3 is made up of 15 amino acids. Looked up from germline, CDR1 is SGHVS and CDR2 is FQNEAQ. DNA for the CDR3: TGTGCCAGCAGCTCGGGGGGGATTAACACCGGGGAGCTGTTTTTT. It yields the protein CASSSGGINTGELFF.

The CDR3 bases are TGTGCCAGCAGCCCCCAGGGGGCGAACTCTGGAAACACCATATATTTT. This encodes CASSPQGANSGNTIYF. The chain is built from TRBV7-8 and TRBJ1-3; 8 bases align to TRBD1. The CDR3 spans 16 residues. Germline lookup yields CDR1 SGHVS and CDR2 FQNEAQ. With 5 bases clipped from V and 0 bases from J, the junction kept 6 bases outside the gene matches.

The table lists this clone with a count of one. The rearrangement uses TRBV7-9 and TRBJ1-2; a weak D match, TRBD1 (6 bases). V shed 1 base and J shed 9 bases, with 15 bases lying between them. This CDR3 comprises 14 residues. The germline CDR1 and CDR2 sequences are SEHNR and FQNEAQ (reference sequence). The CDR3 is CASSLGYRDSSYTF. The CDR3 nucleotides read TGTGCCAGCAGCTTAGGATACAGGGATTCGAGCTACACCTTC.

This chain connects TRBV10-2 to TRBJ2-7, with 8 bases fitting TRBD1. This CDR3 is built from 15 residues. V was pared by 6 bases and J by 4 bases, with 11 bases of the junction left unmatched. Per germline, CDR1 WSHSY and CDR2 SAAADI. The CDR3 DNA sequence: TGCGCCAGCAGAGGACAGGGTCCCTTTACTTACGAGCAGTACTTC. It is translated as CASRGQGPFTYEQYF.

The CDR3 DNA reads TGTGCCAGCAGCCAAGAGACGGGCGAGGGAGGCTCCGAGCAGTACTTC. This codes for CASSQETGEGGSEQYF. The chain uses TRBV4-2 and TRBJ2-7; a weak D match, TRBD2 (6 bases). V lost 0 bases and J lost 6, with 18 bases in between. The CDR3 extends over 16 amino acids. Germline V lookup: CDR1 LGHNA, CDR2 YNFKEQ.

This chain connects TRBV6-1 to TRBJ2-5; TRBD2 might be the D (6 bases). Germline CDR1 MNHNS, CDR2 SASEGT. The CDR3 is 15 residues long. V was clipped by 6 bases and J by 5 bases, with 19 bases between them. This chain's CDR3 is CASSPGGRPRETQYF. The DNA for the CDR3 is TGTGCCAGCAGCCCCGGGGGTCGGCCTAGGGAGACCCAGTACTTC.

The chain employs TRBV7-9 and TRBJ1-1, with 8 bases that match TRBD1. CDR3 length equals 13 residues. The trim removed 5 bases at V and 5 bases at J, leaving 4 bases unmatched. Germline lookup yields CDR1 SEHNR and CDR2 FQNEAQ (reference sequence). The CDR3 DNA reads as TGTGCCAGCAGCCTGGGACAGGTTACTGAAGCTTTCTTT. Protein sequence: CASSLGQVTEAFF.

The rearrangement links TRBV15 to TRBJ1-4; D uncertain. The CDR3 spans 15 residues. The V end lost 0 bases, the J end lost 5 bases, and 10 bases lay between the germline ends. Germline lookup yields CDR1 LNHNV and CDR2 YYDKDF (reference sequence). CDR3 loop: CATSRDIGENEKLFF. The CDR3 coding sequence is TGTGCCACCAGCAGAGATATTGGGGAGAATGAAAAACTGTTTTTT.

This clone was recorded a few times. The genes are TRBV15 and TRBJ1-1, with 8 nucleotides matching TRBD1. The CDR3 is 17 residues long. V was pared by 3 bases and J by 5 bases, with 14 bases of the junction left unmatched. Germline loops: CDR1 LNHNV, CDR2 YYDKDF (reference sequence). Here the CDR3 DNA reads TGTGCCACCAGCAGCGGTCCAGGGGGCCCTCGGGCGACTGAAGCTTTCTTT. Translation gives CATSSGPGGPRATEAFF.

The chain links TRBV27 to TRBJ1-6; D ambiguous. From germline, CDR1 is MNHEY and CDR2 SMNVEV (reference sequence). This CDR3 is built from 15 residues. V lost 4 bases, J lost 3 bases, and 10 bases lay in between. The CDR3: CASSSYRGYNSPLHF. The CDR3 bases are TGTGCCAGCAGTTCCTACCGGGGCTATAATTCACCCCTCCACTTT.

This chain joins TRBV10-1 and TRBJ2-1; TRBD2 aligns across 8 bases. There are 15 residues in the CDR3. CDR1 and CDR2 (germline): WNHNN, SYGVQD (reference sequence). The trim removed 3 bases at V and 0 bases at J, leaving 1 base unmatched. CDR3 sequence: CASSEGTSSYNEQFF. CDR3 nucleotides: TGCGCCAGCAGTGAAGGGACTAGCTCCTACAATGAGCAGTTCTTC.

The chain uses TRBV10-3 and TRBJ2-7; 7 positions agree with TRBD2. The CDR3 length is 16 residues. Germline V gene sequence: CDR1 ENHRY, CDR2 SYGVKD. V shed 3 bases and J 0 bases; nucleotides not matched to a gene: 8. Written as DNA, the CDR3 is TGTGCCATCAGTGACCTACTAGCGACGAGCTCCTACGAGCAGTACTTC. It is translated as CAISDLLATSSYEQYF.

The chain links TRBV28 to TRBJ1-4; 7 bases align to TRBD1. CDR1 is MDHEN and CDR2 is SYDVKM in the germline V gene. The CDR3 extends over 14 amino acids. Unmatched junction bases numbered 8, after V lost 5 bases and J lost 8 bases. The CDR3 sequence is CASSPGQAGEKLFF. The CDR3 nucleotides are TGTGCCAGCAGTCCAGGACAGGCGGGAGAAAAACTGTTTTTT.

The J gene is TRBJ1-5, the V gene TRBV28; 7 positions match TRBD1. Trimming at V came to 6 bases and at J to 2 bases, leaving 10 bases not matched to a gene. The CDR3 sequence is 16 residues long. The germline gives CDR1 MDHEN, CDR2 SYDVKM. The CDR3 sequence is CASSKTPGQGNQPQHF. The DNA of the CDR3 is TGTGCCAGCAGCAAGACCCCTGGACAGGGCAATCAGCCCCAGCATTTT.

The chain links TRBV5-8 to TRBJ1-5, with D tentatively TRBD1 (5 bases). CDR3 length: 17 amino acids. V was trimmed by 3 bases and J by 0 bases, leaving 16 bases between them. In germline, CDR1 is SGHTS, CDR2 YDEGEE. The CDR3 here is CASSSVPDSYSNQPQHF. The CDR3 DNA reads as TGTGCCAGCAGCTCGGTCCCTGACAGCTATAGCAATCAGCCCCAGCATTTT.

This clone was observed a handful of times. The chain combines TRBV19 with TRBJ2-7; 9 nucleotides match TRBD2. V lost 3 bases and J lost 4; bases outside the gene matches: 7. This CDR3 contains 15 residues. The germline V gene encodes CDR1 LNHDA and CDR2 SQIVND (reference sequence). CDR3 residues: CASSILSGRKYEQYF. The CDR3 bases are TGTGCCAGTAGTATTCTGAGCGGGAGGAAATACGAGCAGTACTTC.

The chain recombines TRBV29-1 with TRBJ2-5; possible D gene TRBD1, 5 bases. Germline V gives CDR1 SQVTM, CDR2 ANQGSEA. V lost 4 bases to trimming and J lost 5 bases, with 20 bases between them. This CDR3 has 15 amino acids. The CDR3 nucleotides are TGCAGCGTTGCGGGCGGAAATCGGAAGGGGGAGACCCAGTACTTC. Translated, it gives CSVAGGNRKGETQYF.

The chain uses TRBV29-1 and TRBJ1-2, with 9 bases that match TRBD1. V was pared by 7 bases and J by 4 bases, with 10 bases of the junction left unmatched. The CDR3 spans 14 residues. Germline V gene lookup returns CDR1 SQVTM and CDR2 ANQGSEA. CDR3 coding DNA: TGCAGCGCCGCAGCGACAGGGGGAGGCTATGGCTACACCTTC. Translating it yields CSAAATGGGYGYTF.

V usage is TRBV5-1 and J usage is TRBJ2-5; 9 nucleotides align to TRBD1. Germline CDR1 and CDR2: SGHRS and YFSETQ. CDR3 size: 15 residues. Losses at the gene ends were 1 base for V and 9 bases for J; bases not matched to a gene: 10. The CDR3 protein is CASSLSGTGPVAQYF. The CDR3 coding sequence is TGCGCCAGCAGCTTGTCTGGGACAGGGCCGGTGGCCCAGTACTTC.

The chain employs TRBV7-9 and TRBJ2-7; maybe TRBD2 (6 bases). The CDR3 has 14 residues. Germline V CDR1 and CDR2: SEHNR, FQNEAQ (reference sequence). V gave up 6 bases and J gave up 3 bases, with 15 bases separating them. This CDR3 is CASSTNSGSYEQYF. The CDR3 region has the DNA TGTGCCAGCAGTACCAATAGCGGAAGCTACGAGCAGTACTTC.

This chain uses TRBV27 with TRBJ2-7, with D possibly TRBD2 on 6 matching bases. Germline V lookup: CDR1 MNHEY, CDR2 SMNVEV (reference sequence). V lost 9 bases and J lost 7, with 25 bases in between. The CDR3 has 15 residues. CDR3 sequence: CASTFAGTGVREQYF. Here the CDR3 DNA reads TGTGCCAGTACCTTTGCCGGGACGGGGGTTAGGGAGCAGTACTTC.

The chain recombines TRBV23-1 with TRBJ2-2; 15 positions match TRBD2. TRBV23-1 is treated as an ORF (open reading frame) with a function not yet certain. The CDR3 loop spans 17 amino acids. V shed 4 bases, J shed 6 bases, and the junction held 6 bases outside the gene matches. The CDR3 spells CASSPPGTSGGSGELFF. In DNA, the CDR3 is TGCGCCAGCAGTCCGCCGGGGACTAGCGGGGGGTCCGGGGAGCTGTTTTTT.